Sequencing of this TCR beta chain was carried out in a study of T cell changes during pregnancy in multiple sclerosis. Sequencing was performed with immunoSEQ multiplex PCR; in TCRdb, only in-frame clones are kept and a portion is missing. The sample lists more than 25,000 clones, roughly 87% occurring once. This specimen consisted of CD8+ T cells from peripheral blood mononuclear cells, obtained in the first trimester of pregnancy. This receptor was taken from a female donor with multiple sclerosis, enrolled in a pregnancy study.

CDR3: CASSLRDTGNEQFF. As DNA, the CDR3 is TGTGCCAGCAGTCTAAGGGACACCGGCAATGAGCAGTTCTTC. This rearrangement joins TRBV27 to TRBJ2-1, with D possibly matching TRBD1 (6 bases). This CDR3 has 14 amino acids. V was shortened by 5 bases and J by 6 bases, with 14 bases between the two germline ends. Per germline, CDR1 MNHEY and CDR2 SMNVEV (reference sequence).